The next 15 T cell receptor beta chains were all read from a single sample in a study of identical twins. TCRdb re-called the 5' RACE reads through MiXCR, storing one row per CDR3 protein. The sample contains some 1,600,000 distinct CDR3 sequences, under 35% of which appear only once. The sample taken for sequencing was cord blood. The receptors originated from a newborn girl in good health.

In this sample, this clonotype turned up many times. This rearrangement joins TRBV18 to TRBJ2-6; D ambiguous. This CDR3 has 14 amino acids. V gave up 6 bases and J gave up 2 bases, with 8 bases separating them. The germline V gene has CDR1 KGHSH and CDR2 LQKENI. As DNA, the CDR3 is TGTGCCAGCTCCTACGACACTGGGGCCAACGTCCTGACTTTC. It is translated as CASSYDTGANVLTF.

This chain connects TRBV20-1 to TRBJ2-1; 14 bases are shared with TRBD2. Germline assignment: CDR1 DFQATT and CDR2 SNEGSKA (reference sequence). The CDR3 is 18 residues long. Trimming took 5 bases from V and 0 from J; bases not matched to a gene: 9. The CDR3 DNA reads TGCAGTGCTGCGGGACTAGCGGGGGTATCGAGCTCCTACAATGAGCAGTTCTTC. This gives the protein CSAAGLAGVSSSYNEQFF.

This clonotype turned up a few times. The V call is TRBV10-3, the J call TRBJ2-5, with TRBD1 matching 8 bases. Germline-derived CDR1 and CDR2 are ENHRY and SYGVKD. This CDR3 has 15 amino acids. Trimming took 0 bases from V and 5 from J; bases not matched to a gene: 5. CDR3 bases: TGTGCCATCAGTGAGTCGGGGACAGGATCGGAGACCCAGTACTTC. Translated: CAISESGTGSETQYF.

This chain connects TRBV18 to TRBJ1-5; weak D call: TRBD1 (6 bases). The V gene lost 4 bases and the J gene lost 4 bases, with 14 bases spanning the gap. The CDR3 runs to 15 residues. Germline-derived CDR1 and CDR2 are KGHSH and LQKENI. The CDR3 region is CASSREQGINQPQHF. CDR3 nucleotide sequence: TGTGCCAGCTCACGAGAACAGGGAATTAATCAGCCCCAGCATTTT.

V and J are TRBV24-1 and TRBJ2-3; D is possibly TRBD2 (6 bases). Germline V lookup: CDR1 KGHDR, CDR2 SFDVKD. This CDR3 has 16 residues. V shed 7 bases and J shed 0 bases, with 16 bases lying between them. The CDR3: CATSNGGYTSTDTQYF. For the CDR3, the DNA is TGTGCCACCAGCAATGGGGGGTATACTAGCACAGATACGCAGTATTTT.

This sequence joins TRBV20-1 and TRBJ1-5, with 8 bases that match TRBD1. The CDR3 is 17 amino acids. Germline V gene data show CDR1 as DFQATT and CDR2 as SNEGSKA (reference sequence). The junction had 8 bases not matched to a gene; V was cut back by 1 base and J by 0 bases. CDR3 sequence (DNA): TGCAGTGCTAGAGGGACAGGGAAGAGCCGTAGCAATCAGCCCCAGCATTTT. Protein product: CSARGTGKSRSNQPQHF.

The rearrangement joins TRBV6-8 to TRBJ1-2; D is undetermined. The CDR3 has 14 amino acids. Between the trimmed V and J ends, which lost 5 bases and 0 bases, there was a span of 10 bases. Germline V gene data show CDR1 as MNHGY and CDR2 as SAAAGT. The CDR3 reads CASSTHATNYGYTF. CDR3 DNA: TGTGCCAGCAGTACGCATGCTACTAACTATGGCTACACCTTC.

The rearrangement joins TRBV6-5 to TRBJ1-2; D remains ambiguous. The CDR3 has 13 residues. V was pared by 2 bases and J by 4 bases, with 8 bases between. The germline CDR1 and CDR2 sequences are MNHEY and SVGAGI. The CDR3 sequence: CASSYGQSYGYTF. As DNA, the CDR3 is TGTGCCAGCAGTTACGGCCAGAGCTATGGCTACACCTTC.

The chain has TRBV12-3 or TRBV12-4 and TRBJ1-6; a possible D gene is TRBD1 (5 bases). This CDR3 is built from 15 residues. The V end was cut by 4 bases, the J end by 2 bases, with 9 bases between. CDR3 sequence (DNA): TGTGCCAGCAGTTCAGGGATGGCCTATAATTCACCCCTCCACTTT. Translation gives CASSSGMAYNSPLHF.

The J gene is TRBJ2-1, the V gene TRBV5-1, with TRBD1 as a possible D gene (6 bases). The J call is uncertain, as TRBJ2-7 better fits the DNA end. The CDR3 covers 16 residues. CDR1 SGHRS and CDR2 YFSETQ come from the germline V gene. Here the CDR3 DNA reads TGCGCCAGCAGCTACAGGGATGCGAGCTCCTACAATGAGCAGTACTTC. Protein: CASSYRDASSYNEQYF.

This clonotype has only a few counts. The chain joins TRBV7-2 to TRBJ2-6; no clear D gene. Per the germline V gene, CDR1 is SGHTA and CDR2 is FQGNSA. The V and J ends lost 3 bases and 0 bases respectively, with 6 bases between them. The CDR3 contains 15 residues. In nucleotides, the CDR3 is TGTGCCAGCAGCTTCAAATACTCTGGGGCCAACGTCCTGACTTTC. This sequence encodes CASSFKYSGANVLTF.

This chain links TRBV5-1 with TRBJ2-3, with D possibly TRBD2 on 6 matching bases. Germline loops: CDR1 SGHRS, CDR2 YFSETQ. Trimming shortened V by 0 bases and J by 2 bases, and 16 bases separated the two germline ends. The CDR3 length is 17 residues. The CDR3 reads CASSLGLSGLNTDTQYF. CDR3 coding DNA: TGCGCCAGCAGCTTGGGTCTGTCGGGACTTAACACAGATACGCAGTATTTT.

This clonotype was seen a handful of times. The chain employs TRBV20-1 and TRBJ2-1, with D hard to call. Trimming removed 6 bases at V and 0 bases at J, with 9 bases between. The CDR3 covers 13 residues. Germline V CDR1 and CDR2: DFQATT, SNEGSKA (reference sequence). Here the CDR3 DNA reads TGCAGTGCCCCGGCATCCTCCTACAATGAGCAGTTCTTC. It specifies CSAPASSYNEQFF.

This sequence joins TRBV11-2 and TRBJ2-3, with D unresolved. Per germline, CDR1 SGHAT and CDR2 FQNNGV. The CDR3 contains 13 residues. The V end lost 1 base, the J end lost 10 bases, and 12 bases lay between the germline ends. Written as DNA, the CDR3 is TGTGCCAGCAGCTTAGGCCTAGAAAGTGCGCAGTATTTT. Its translation: CASSLGLESAQYF.

This clonotype was counted a single time. J is TRBJ1-3 and V is TRBV20-1, with 7 bases lining up with TRBD1. Germline CDR1 DFQATT, CDR2 SNEGSKA (reference sequence). V shed 3 bases and J 2 bases; nucleotides not matched to a gene: 4. CDR3 length: 14 amino acids. DNA of the CDR3: TGCAGTGCTAGGGATCAGGGGGCTGGAAACACCATATATTTT. Translation: CSARDQGAGNTIYF.